This is a list of T cell receptor beta chains from one sample in a study of tumor and adjacent non-tumor tissue in lung cancer. Using its own MiXCR run on the multiplex PCR reads, TCRdb lists one record per CDR3 protein. The sample consists of about 66,000 distinct CDR3 sequences, about 80% of them appearing once. The sequencing sample was made of lung tumor tissue. These receptors originate from a man aged 60 to 75 with non-small cell lung cancer. CDR3s include the opening cysteine and the closing phenylalanine or tryptophan. The D gene is left open where the match is weak. Clone sizes are given selectively: once, few, many, or a class where the clone is expanded.

clone_size: few
v_call: TRBV5-1
d_call: .
j_call: TRBJ2-5
cdr3_nt: TGCGCCAGCAGCTTGACAGGGACTTTGAAAGAGACCCAGTACTTC
cdr3_aa: CASSLTGTLKETQYF

clone_size: few
v_call: TRBV10-3
d_call: TRBD2
j_call: TRBJ2-6
cdr3_nt: TGTGTCATCAGTGAACATGGGACTAGCGGTAGGGACTCTGGAGCTAACGTCCTGACTTTC
cdr3_aa: CVISEHGTSGRDSGANVLTF

clone_size: many
v_call: TRBV12-3/TRBV12-4
d_call: .
j_call: TRBJ2-2
cdr3_nt: TGTGCCAGCAGTTTCGGGTTTTTGAACACCGGGGAGCTGTTTTTT
cdr3_aa: CASSFGFLNTGELFF

clone_size: .
v_call: TRBV12-3/TRBV12-4
d_call: TRBD2
j_call: TRBJ2-1
cdr3_nt: TGTACCAGAAGTCCGGGACTAAAGGAACAGTTCTTC
cdr3_aa: CTRSPGLKEQFF

clone_size: .
v_call: TRBV24-1
d_call: .
j_call: TRBJ2-5
cdr3_nt: TGTGCCATCAGTGAGTTCCGGGGAATTCAAGAGACCCAGTACTTC
cdr3_aa: CAISEFRGIQETQYF

clone_size: .
v_call: TRBV20-1
d_call: TRBD1
j_call: TRBJ2-7
cdr3_nt: TGCAATGCAAGGGACAGACCCGACGAACAGTACTTC
cdr3_aa: CNARDRPDEQYF

clone_size: .
v_call: TRBV6-1
d_call: .
j_call: TRBJ2-2
cdr3_nt: TGTGCCAGCAGTGAAGTACTAGACACAGGGGAGCTGTTTTTT
cdr3_aa: CASSEVLDTGELFF

clone_size: many
v_call: TRBV14
d_call: .
j_call: TRBJ2-1
cdr3_nt: TGTGCCAGCAGCCAAGAATGGCTAGTGGGCAATGAGCAGTTCTTC
cdr3_aa: CASSQEWLVGNEQFF

clone_size: .
v_call: TRBV6-1
d_call: TRBD2
j_call: TRBJ2-5
cdr3_nt: TGTGCCAGCAGAGAACTAGCGGGATCTCGAATCGAAGAGACCCAGTACTTC
cdr3_aa: CASRELAGSRIEETQYF

clone_size: .
v_call: TRBV6-5
d_call: .
j_call: TRBJ1-5
cdr3_nt: TGTGCCAGCCCATCCAGGCAGGGCGGAAATCAGCCCCAGCATTTT
cdr3_aa: CASPSRQGGNQPQHF

clone_size: .
v_call: TRBV11-3
d_call: .
j_call: TRBJ2-7
cdr3_nt: TGTACCAGCAGCCAGACAGTTTGGGCGCACGAGCAGTACTTC
cdr3_aa: CTSSQTVWAHEQYF

clone_size: .
v_call: TRBV10-2
d_call: .
j_call: TRBJ2-5
cdr3_nt: TGCGCCAGCAGCGTCATGGGCAAAGAGACCCAGTACTTC
cdr3_aa: CASSVMGKETQYF

clone_size: .
v_call: TRBV25-1
d_call: .
j_call: TRBJ2-3
cdr3_nt: TGTGCCAGCAGTGAATATGGACAGCAGCCCCAGTATTTT
cdr3_aa: CASSEYGQQPQYF

clone_size: many
v_call: TRBV20-1
d_call: .
j_call: TRBJ2-3
cdr3_nt: .
cdr3_aa: CSASSSGRGADTQYF

clone_size: .
v_call: TRBV29-1
d_call: .
j_call: TRBJ2-2
cdr3_nt: TGCAGGGACTACCCCAGGGTCGGGTGCGGGGAGCTGTTTTTT
cdr3_aa: CRDYPRVGCGELFF

clone_size: .
v_call: TRBV29-1
d_call: .
j_call: TRBJ2-2
cdr3_nt: TGTAGCGTTGAACCCCCCTCGAACACCGGGGAGCTGTTTTTT
cdr3_aa: CSVEPPSNTGELFF

clone_size: .
v_call: TRBV29-1
d_call: .
j_call: TRBJ2-3
cdr3_nt: TGCAGCGTCGGACAAGGCGGTGATACGCAGTTTTTT
cdr3_aa: CSVGQGGDTQFF

clone_size: .
v_call: TRBV2
d_call: .
j_call: TRBJ1-5
cdr3_nt: TGTGCCAGCAGTCAGGACAGCAATCAGCCCCAGCATTTT
cdr3_aa: CASSQDSNQPQHF

clone_size: .
v_call: TRBV29-1
d_call: .
j_call: TRBJ2-7
cdr3_nt: .
cdr3_aa: CSVVARGAESYEQYF

clone_size: .
v_call: TRBV20-1
d_call: .
j_call: TRBJ1-1
cdr3_nt: TGCAGTGTTGCTGGGAAAGATGAAGCTTTCTTT
cdr3_aa: CSVAGKDEAFF

clone_size: .
v_call: TRBV6-2/TRBV6-3
d_call: .
j_call: TRBJ2-2
cdr3_nt: TGTGCCAGCAATTACCGGGCCCCGAACACCGGGGAGTTGTTTTTT
cdr3_aa: CASNYRAPNTGELFF

clone_size: .
v_call: TRBV6-2/TRBV6-3
d_call: .
j_call: TRBJ2-5
cdr3_nt: TGTGCCAACAGCCCACTCGCCCAGAGGAGAGAGACCCAGTACTTC
cdr3_aa: CANSPLAQRRETQYF

clone_size: .
v_call: TRBV29-1
d_call: .
j_call: TRBJ2-7
cdr3_nt: TGCAGCGTTGTGTCGTTGGACTATGAGCAGCACTTC
cdr3_aa: CSVVSLDYEQHF

clone_size: medium-sized
v_call: TRBV29-1
d_call: .
j_call: TRBJ1-2
cdr3_nt: TGCAGCGCCTCGGTACTGTTGTTAGACTACACCTTC
cdr3_aa: CSASVLLLDYTF

clone_size: many
v_call: TRBV20-1
d_call: .
j_call: TRBJ2-1
cdr3_nt: TGCAGTGCTAGAGCTGCGGGCAATGAGCAGTTCTTC
cdr3_aa: CSARAAGNEQFF

clone_size: .
v_call: TRBV29-1
d_call: .
j_call: TRBJ2-5
cdr3_nt: TGCAGTGTTGTCAGTTCCAGGGCCGGGGTGGAGACCCAGTACTTC
cdr3_aa: CSVVSSRAGVETQYF